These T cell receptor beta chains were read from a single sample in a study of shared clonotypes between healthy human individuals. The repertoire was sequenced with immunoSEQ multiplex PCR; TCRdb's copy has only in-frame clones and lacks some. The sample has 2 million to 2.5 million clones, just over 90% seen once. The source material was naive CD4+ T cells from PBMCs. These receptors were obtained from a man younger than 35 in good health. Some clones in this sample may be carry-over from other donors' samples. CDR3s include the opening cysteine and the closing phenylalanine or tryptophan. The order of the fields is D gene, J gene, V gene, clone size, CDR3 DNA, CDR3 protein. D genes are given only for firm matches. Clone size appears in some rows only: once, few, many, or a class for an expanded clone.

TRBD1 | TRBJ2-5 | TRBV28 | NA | TGTGCCAGCAGTTTCGACGGGACAGGGGGCTTCGGGACCCAGTACTTC | CASSFDGTGGFGTQYF
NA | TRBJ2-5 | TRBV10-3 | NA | TGTGCCATCGGGGCCCGAGGAGGGGCGTACCAAGAGACCCAGTACTTC | CAIGARGGAYQETQYF
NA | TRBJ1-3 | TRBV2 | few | TGTGCCAGCAAAGGCGAAAACACCATATATTTT | CASKGENTIYF
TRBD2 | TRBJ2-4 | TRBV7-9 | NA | TGTGCCAGCAGCCAGCCGGGAGGACGCAGTGAGGTTCAGTACTTC | CASSQPGGRSEVQYF
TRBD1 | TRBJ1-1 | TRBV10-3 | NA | TGTGCCATCAGTGAGCACAACGAAATTACAGGGGGCCCCAGCAACACTGAAGCTTTCTTT | CAISEHNEITGGPSNTEAFF
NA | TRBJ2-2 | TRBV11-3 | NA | TGTGCCAGCAGCATGGGGGCAGCGAACACCGGGGAGCTGTTTTTT | CASSMGAANTGELFF
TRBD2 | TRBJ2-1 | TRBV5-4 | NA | TGTGCCAGCAGCTCCGGGGGGGAGAGCACCTACAATGAGCAGTTCTTC | CASSSGGESTYNEQFF
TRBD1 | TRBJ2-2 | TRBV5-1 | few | TGCGCCAGCAGCCACGACAGGGGGACGGCCGGGGAGCTGTTTTTT | CASSHDRGTAGELFF
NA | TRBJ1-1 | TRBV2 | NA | TGTGCCAGCAGCAGGGTAGGAGAAACTGAAGCTTTCTTT | CASSRVGETEAFF
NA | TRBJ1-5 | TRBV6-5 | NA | TGTGCCAGCAGTTACTCCGGAGGGGTCAATCAGCCCCAGCATTTT | CASSYSGGVNQPQHF
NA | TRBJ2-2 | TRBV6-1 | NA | TGTGCCAGCAGCTCGGGGGCGAACACCGGGGAGCTGTTTTTT | CASSSGANTGELFF
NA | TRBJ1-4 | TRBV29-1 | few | TGCAGCGTTGCGTCCATGGGGGAAAAACTGTTTTTT | CSVASMGEKLFF
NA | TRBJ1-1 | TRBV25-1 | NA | TGTGCCAGCAGCGCTGGGAACGGAGCTTTCTTT | CASSAGNGAFF
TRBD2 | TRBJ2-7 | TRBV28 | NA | TGTGCCAGCACCCGTGGGGCGGGAGGGCCTGGCGAGCAGTACTTC | CASTRGAGGPGEQYF
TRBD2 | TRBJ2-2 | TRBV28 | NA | TGTGCCAGCAGTTCGGGACTAGCGGGGATCTACACCGGGGAGCTGTTTTTT | CASSSGLAGIYTGELFF
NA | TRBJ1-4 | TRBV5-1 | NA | TGCGCCAGCAGCTTGGGGCAGGCGTCAGAGAAACTGTTTTTT | CASSLGQASEKLFF
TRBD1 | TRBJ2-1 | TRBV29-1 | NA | TGCAGCGGGGGACAGGGGGGCGATGAGCAGTTCTTC | CSGGQGGDEQFF
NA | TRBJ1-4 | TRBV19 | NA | TGTGCCAGTAGTATGAGGGGGAGTGCAACTAATGAAAAACTGTTTTTT | CASSMRGSATNEKLFF
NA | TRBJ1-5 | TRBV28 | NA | TGTGCCAGCACCCTGGAGGGTTTTGGGGTCGGTCAGCCCCAGCATTTT | CASTLEGFGVGQPQHF
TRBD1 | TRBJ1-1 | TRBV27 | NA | TGTGCCAGCAGGAGGACAGGGAAGACTGAAGCTTTCTTT | CASRRTGKTEAFF
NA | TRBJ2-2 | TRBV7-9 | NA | TGTGCCAGCAGTCGACAGGTTTACACCGGGGAGCTGTTTTTT | CASSRQVYTGELFF
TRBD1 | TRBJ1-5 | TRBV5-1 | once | TGCGCCAGCAGCTTAAGGACAGGCCAAGCCCAGCATTTT | CASSLRTGQAQHF
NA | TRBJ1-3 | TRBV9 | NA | TGTGCCAGCAGCGCCCGACAGGGAAACACCATATATTTT | CASSARQGNTIYF
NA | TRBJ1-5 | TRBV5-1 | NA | TGCGCCAGCAGCTTGATGGGGCTTAGCAATCAGCCCCAGCATTTT | CASSLMGLSNQPQHF
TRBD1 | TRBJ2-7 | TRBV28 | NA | TGTGCCAGCACTATCCGGGGACAGGGGTCCCACGAGCAGTACTTC | CASTIRGQGSHEQYF
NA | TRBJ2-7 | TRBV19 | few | TGTGCCAGTAGACAGGGAGCCTACGAGCAGTACTTC | CASRQGAYEQYF
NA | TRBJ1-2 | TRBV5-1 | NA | TGCGCCTCTCGGGGGCAGCCTCAATCCTATGGCTACACCTTC | CASRGQPQSYGYTF
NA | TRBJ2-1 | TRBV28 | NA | TGTGCCAGCAGCACCCCGGCAGGGACGGGGGCGCGATTTCCTGAGCAGTTCTTC | CASSTPAGTGARFPEQFF
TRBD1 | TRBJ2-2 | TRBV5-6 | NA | TGTGCCAGCAGCAAAGCCGGGACAGCGAACACCGGGGAGCTGTTTTTT | CASSKAGTANTGELFF
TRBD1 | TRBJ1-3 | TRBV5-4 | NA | TGTGCCAGCAGCCGTATCACCGGGACAGGGGTATCAAACACCATATATTTT | CASSRITGTGVSNTIYF
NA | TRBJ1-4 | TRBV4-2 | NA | TGTGCCAGCAGCCAACAATCTCTCGGGGTCTTCACTAATGAAAAACTGTTTTTT | CASSQQSLGVFTNEKLFF
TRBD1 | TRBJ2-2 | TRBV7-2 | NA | TGTGCCAGCAGCTTAGGGACAGGTTACGGGGAGCTGTTTTTT | CASSLGTGYGELFF
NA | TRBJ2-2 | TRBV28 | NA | TGTGCCAGCAGTTTGGTGAACACCGGGGAGCTGTTTTTT | CASSLVNTGELFF
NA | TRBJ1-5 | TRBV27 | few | TGTGCCAGCAGGACTGGGGATCAGCCCCAGCATTTT | CASRTGDQPQHF
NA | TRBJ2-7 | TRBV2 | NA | TGTGCCAGCACTAGGGCTATAGGGCGAATGGGCGAGCAGTACTTC | CASTRAIGRMGEQYF
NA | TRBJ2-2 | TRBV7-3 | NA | TGTGCCAGCAGCCTCCAAGCGGGCGCGAACACCGGGGAGCTGTTTTTT | CASSLQAGANTGELFF
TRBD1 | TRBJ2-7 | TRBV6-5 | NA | TGTGCCAGCAATGGACAGGGGGCAGCCGGGTACGAGCAGTACTTC | CASNGQGAAGYEQYF
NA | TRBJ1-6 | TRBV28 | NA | TGTGCCAGCAGTTTTACCCCGCGAGGGAGCTCCTATAATTCACCCCTCCACTTT | CASSFTPRGSSYNSPLHF
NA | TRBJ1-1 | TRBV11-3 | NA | TGTGCCAGCAGCTCGGGGGGTGAAGCTTTCTTT | CASSSGGEAFF
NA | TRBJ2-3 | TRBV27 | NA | TGTGCCAGCAGTTTGGCACAGACTCCAGATACGCAGTATTTT | CASSLAQTPDTQYF